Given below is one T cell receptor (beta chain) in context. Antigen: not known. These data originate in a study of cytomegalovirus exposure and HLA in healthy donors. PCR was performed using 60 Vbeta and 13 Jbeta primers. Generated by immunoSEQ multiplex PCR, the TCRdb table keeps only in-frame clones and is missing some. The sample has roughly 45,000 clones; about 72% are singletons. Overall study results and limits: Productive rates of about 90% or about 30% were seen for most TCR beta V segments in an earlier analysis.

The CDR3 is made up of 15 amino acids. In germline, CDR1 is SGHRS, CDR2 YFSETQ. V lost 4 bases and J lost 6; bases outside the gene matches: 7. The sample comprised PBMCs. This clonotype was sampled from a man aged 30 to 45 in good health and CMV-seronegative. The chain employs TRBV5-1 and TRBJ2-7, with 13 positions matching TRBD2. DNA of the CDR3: TGCGCCAGCAGCCAGACTAGCGGGAGGATTGGCGAGCAGTACTTC. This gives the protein CASSQTSGRIGEQYF.